This T cell receptor (beta chain) came from a study of OX40 agonist ivuxolimab in advanced cancers. The repertoire was sequenced with immunoSEQ multiplex PCR; TCRdb's copy has only in-frame clones and lacks some. The data hold about 54,000 clones, with approximately 90% observed a single time. Regarding this clone: Its specificity is not known.

Germline V lookup: CDR1 SGDLS, CDR2 YYNGEE. The CDR3 is 14 residues long. The ends were cut back, 4 bases at V and 4 bases at J, with 15 bases in the middle. Study findings and constraints: Among T cells, CD8+ cells averaged more expanded clones than CD4+ cells. CD4+ and CD8+ blood T cells expanded clonally by week 6 at 0.1 to 3.0 mg/kg.

Here the sequenced sample was CD4+ or CD8+ T cells sorted from blood, taken in a trial of the OX40 agonist ivuxolimab. The source is an adult with an advanced solid tumor such as melanoma, head and neck, liver or kidney cancer. The rearrangement links TRBV9 to TRBJ2-7, with D unclear. This CDR3 reads CASSSLLTGYEQYF. The DNA for the CDR3 is TGTGCCAGCAGCTCCCTCTTGACCGGGTACGAGCAGTACTTC.